The T cell receptor beta chain under discussion was sequenced for a study of CD8 T cells in ankylosing spondylitis. Making use of molecular barcodes, quantitative 5'-RACE generated TCR beta libraries. TCRdb fed the 5' RACE reads into MiXCR, producing one record per CDR3 protein. This sample has about 220,000 distinct CDR3 sequences, with about 10% found just once. Study findings and constraints: As reported, disease-linked clones showed significant enrichment in matched ankylosing spondylitis synovial fluid. Apparently characteristic of ankylosing spondylitis blood was a TCR beta motif (under ten highly homologous variants).

This CDR3 is 16 amino acids long. Germline CDR1 reads SGHDT; CDR2 reads YYEEEE. V was trimmed by 2 bases and J by 0 bases, leaving 9 bases between them. Many counts were recorded for this clonotype. Its antigen is as yet unknown. Sequencing input: blood, either unsorted or a sorted T cell fraction (not recorded which). V is TRBV5-6 and J is TRBJ2-6, with D unclear. The receptor comes from a male donor with ankylosing spondylitis or in good health (not recorded which). The CDR3, as DNA: TGTGCCAGCAGCTTTCTCTTCATCTCTGGGGCCAACGTCCTGACTTTC. Translated: CASSFLFISGANVLTF.